The next 17 T cell receptor beta chains were all read from a single sample in a study of T cell repertoires in cytomegalovirus infection. Each CDR3 protein is one row after TCRdb ran MiXCR on the reads. The table has fewer than 250,000 distinct CDR3 sequences, over 9% seen once. Material: PBMCs. Receptors were obtained from a human donor in good health (CMV status not recorded). Some clones in this sample may be carry-over from other donors' samples.

This clonotype has ten or more counts. The chain employs TRBV7-2 and TRBJ1-5; D is uncertain. Per germline, CDR1 SGHTA and CDR2 FQGNSA. CDR3 length: 15 amino acids. The V and J ends lost 2 bases and 7 bases respectively, with 15 bases between them. The CDR3 is CASSLLGGEGQPQHF. The DNA of the CDR3 is TGTGCCAGCAGCTTATTGGGTGGGGAGGGACAGCCCCAGCATTTT.

This clonotype was seen ten or more times. The V and J genes are TRBV28 and TRBJ2-3, with 12 bases matching TRBD2. With 8 bases clipped from V and 1 base from J, the junction kept 10 bases outside the gene matches. Germline V lookup: CDR1 MDHEN, CDR2 SYDVKM. CDR3 length equals 17 residues. CDR3 nucleotide sequence: TGTGCCAGCGCCCCTCTAGCGGGGGGGAGAGGCACAGATACGCAGTATTTT. Protein: CASAPLAGGRGTDTQYF. The variable domain in full, completed from reference TRBV28 and TRBJ2-3, reads DVKVTQSSRYLVKRTGEKVFLECVQDMDHENMFWYRQDPGLGLRLIYFSYDVKMKEKGDIPEGYSVSREKKERFSLILESASTNQTSMYLCASAPLAGGRGTDTQYFGPGTRLTVL.

This clonotype showed up just a few times. The gene calls are TRBV7-2 and TRBJ2-6, with D perhaps matching TRBD1 or TRBD2 (5 bases each). The ends were cut back, 3 bases at V and 9 bases at J, with 15 bases in the middle. The CDR3 extends over 15 amino acids. CDR1 and CDR2 from the germline V gene are SGHTA and FQGNSA. CDR3 sequence reads: CASSFQGYEGNVLTF. CDR3 bases: TGTGCCAGCAGCTTCCAGGGCTACGAGGGCAACGTCCTGACTTTC.

The V and J genes are TRBV7-4 and TRBJ1-4, with TRBD1 identical over 11 bases. Germline lookup yields CDR1 SGHVT and CDR2 SQSDAQ. With 4 bases clipped from V and 7 bases from J, the junction kept 11 bases outside the gene matches. The CDR3 covers 17 residues. Here the CDR3 DNA reads TGTGCCAGCAGCTACGGGACAGGGGGTGTAAGGGGTGAAAAACTGTTTTTT. This gives the protein CASSYGTGGVRGEKLFF. The full variable domain, rest sourced from reference TRBV7-4 and TRBJ1-4, is GAGVSQSPRYKVAKRGRDVALRCDSISGHVTLYWYRQTLGQGSEVLTYSQSDAQRDKSGRPSGRFSAERPERSVSTLKIQRTEQGDSAVYLCASSYGTGGVRGEKLFFGSGTQLSVL.

This clonotype was counted at least ten times. The chain combines TRBV5-4 with TRBJ2-3; 9 nucleotides line up with TRBD2. CDR3 length equals 17 residues. The ends lost 0 bases at V and 5 bases at J; junction bases unmatched: 10. The germline V gene has CDR1 SGHNT and CDR2 YYREEE (reference sequence). The CDR3 loop reads CASSLGLAGANEDTQYF. The CDR3 nucleotides are TGTGCCAGCAGCTTGGGGTTAGCGGGGGCCAATGAAGATACGCAGTATTTT.

This clonotype was counted many times. This chain connects TRBV7-9 to TRBJ2-3; D is unresolved. The V end lost 2 bases, the J end lost 2 bases, and 11 bases lay between the germline ends. CDR1 and CDR2 (germline): SEHNR, FQNEAQ (reference sequence). This CDR3 is built from 15 residues. This chain's CDR3 is CASSLSSPPTDTQYF. The DNA for the CDR3 is TGTGCCAGCAGCTTAAGCAGTCCTCCCACAGATACGCAGTATTTT.

In this sample, this clonotype turned up a few times. The chain uses TRBV15 and TRBJ2-7; 10 bases match TRBD2. Germline CDR1 LNHNV, CDR2 YYDKDF (reference sequence). The CDR3 is 16 residues long. The V segment lost 2 bases and the J segment 0 bases; nucleotides outside the gene matches: 4. CDR3 protein: CATSRPLAGVSYEQYF. The CDR3 DNA follows: TGTGCCACCAGCAGACCTCTAGCGGGGGTCTCCTACGAGCAGTACTTC.

This clonotype has at least ten counts. The gene calls are TRBV11-2 and TRBJ2-1; 7 nucleotides agree with TRBD1. This CDR3 has 13 residues. Per the germline V gene, CDR1 is SGHAT and CDR2 is FQNNGV. V dropped 4 bases and J dropped 8; count of bases not matched to a gene: 5. This CDR3 is CASSSDRIDEQFF. The DNA for the CDR3 is TGTGCCAGCAGCTCGGACAGGATAGATGAGCAGTTCTTC.

The V call is TRBV3-1, the J call TRBJ1-1; TRBD1 matches at 7 bases. The CDR3 length is 13 residues. Trimming removed 4 bases from V and 5 bases from J; junction bases left unmatched: 4. Germline CDR1 reads LGHDT; CDR2 reads YNNKEL (reference sequence). Written as DNA, the CDR3 is TGTGCCAGCAGCCCGAAACAGGGGACTGAAGCTTTCTTT. As protein: CASSPKQGTEAFF. The variable domain in full, with the rest retrieved from reference TRBV3-1 and TRBJ1-1, is DTAVSQTPKYLVTQMGNDKSIKCEQNLGHDTMYWYKQDSKKFLKIMFSYNNKELIINETVPNRFSPKSPDKAHLNLHINSLELGDSAVYFCASSPKQGTEAFFGQGTRLTVV.

V and J are TRBV29-1 and TRBJ1-2; the match to TRBD1 covers 11 bases. After removal of 5 bases from V and 5 bases from J, the junction contained 10 bases not matched to a gene. Germline-derived CDR1 and CDR2 are SQVTM and ANQGSEA. The CDR3 length is 15 residues. The CDR3 DNA is TGCAGCGTTCCCCCAGGACAGGGGGCCGTATATGGCTACACCTTC. It encodes CSVPPGQGAVYGYTF. The full variable domain, completed using reference TRBV29-1 and TRBJ1-2, is SAVISQKPSRDICQRGTSLTIQCQVDSQVTMMFWYRQQPGQSLTLIATANQGSEATYESGFVIDKFPISRPNLTFSTLTVSNMSPEDSSIYLCSVPPGQGAVYGYTFGSGTRLTVV.

The sample holds many counts of this clonotype. This chain joins TRBV28 and TRBJ1-3; D ambiguous. Trimming left V 6 bases short and J 2 bases short, with 14 bases between. CDR3 length: 15 residues. The germline CDR1 and CDR2 sequences are MDHEN and SYDVKM. This chain's CDR3 is CASRSQLWAGNTIYF. DNA of the CDR3: TGTGCCAGCAGAAGCCAGTTATGGGCTGGAAACACCATATATTTT.

This chain connects TRBV4-2 to TRBJ2-3; 7 bases are a match to TRBD2. Germline CDR1 reads LGHNA; CDR2 reads YNFKEQ. This CDR3 is built from 13 residues. With V trimmed by 11 bases and J by 2 bases, 7 bases remained unmatched. The CDR3 loop is CAAAAGNTDTQYF. Written as DNA, the CDR3 is TGTGCCGCCGCAGCGGGGAACACAGATACGCAGTATTTT.

This clonotype was counted ten times or more. V and J are TRBV7-2 and TRBJ2-3; D gene uncertain. Germline V lookup: CDR1 SGHTA, CDR2 FQGNSA. With 0 bases removed from V and 2 bases from J, the gap between germline ends came to 3 bases. There are 13 residues in the CDR3. In DNA, the CDR3 is TGTGCCAGCAGCTTAGCCCACACAGATACGCAGTATTTT. Residues: CASSLAHTDTQYF.

In its sample, this clonotype was seen many times. This chain uses TRBV11-1 with TRBJ2-5, with D possibly TRBD2 on 5 matching bases. Germline CDR1 SGHAT, CDR2 FQDESV (reference sequence). This CDR3 is 13 amino acids long. Trimming took 3 bases from V and 1 from J, leaving 6 bases between them. CDR3 sequence: CASSFGIQETQYF. CDR3 bases: TGTGCCAGCAGCTTCGGGATCCAAGAGACCCAGTACTTC. Full variable domain (missing parts from reference TRBV11-1 and TRBJ2-5): EAEVAQSPRYKITEKSQAVAFWCDPISGHATLYWYRQILGQGPELLVQFQDESVVDDSQLPKDRFSAERLKGVDSTLKIQPAELGDSAMYLCASSFGIQETQYFGPGTRLLVL.

This clonotype was seen many times. J is TRBJ2-3 and V is TRBV11-2, with TRBD2 identical over 9 bases. The J segment lost 6 bases and the V segment lost 1 base, leaving 8 bases of the junction unmatched. Germline values: CDR1 SGHAT, CDR2 FQNNGV. This CDR3 is built from 16 residues. CDR3 nucleotides: TGTGCCAGCAGCTTAGGAAGCGGGGGGCACCGGGATACGCAGTATTTT. Protein: CASSLGSGGHRDTQYF.

This clonotype has ten or more counts. This chain links TRBV11-1 with TRBJ2-3, with TRBD2 matching 7 bases. CDR1 is SGHAT, CDR2 FQDESV, per germline (reference sequence). The trim removed 4 bases at V and 2 bases at J, leaving 9 bases unmatched. This CDR3 spans 16 amino acids. The CDR3 coding sequence is TGTGCCAGCAGCTCGGGAGGCGGGAGAGCCACAGATACGCAGTATTTT. Its protein is CASSSGGGRATDTQYF.

The table lists this clonotype with many counts. The chain combines TRBV19 with TRBJ1-2; no reliable D call. With 9 bases removed from V and 4 bases from J, the gap between germline ends came to 21 bases. CDR1 is LNHDA, CDR2 SQIVND, per germline (reference sequence). The CDR3 totals 15 residues. CDR3 DNA sequence: TGTGCCAGCAACCAAGATCTCTTACTCACCTATGGCTACACCTTC. Translation: CASNQDLLLTYGYTF.